This TCR beta chain was recovered during a study of T cell responses to AZD1222 COVID-19 vaccine. Measured with immunoSEQ multiplex PCR; TCRdb has only the in-frame clones, and not every one. Of 150,000 to 200,000 clones listed, roughly 91% are singletons. The study, taken as a whole, reports: Baseline serostatus was positive in only 5 to 7 AZD1222 recipients. Sampling that yielded the repertoires occurred only after the peak T cell response. Most donors were white British, females outnumbered males, and clonal diversity was possibly underestimated.

Germline-derived CDR1 and CDR2 are PRHDT and FYEKMQ (reference sequence). V dropped 6 bases and J dropped 7; count of bases not matched to a gene: 6. The CDR3 loop spans 14 amino acids. This clone was detected only once. As yet, its antigen is unknown. The TCR originated in an adult in good health. Sequencing used peripheral blood, obtained on day 0 of AZD1222 vaccination. The chain has TRBV13 and TRBJ1-6; 7 bases line up with TRBD1. CDR3 residues: CASRTQGWNSPLHF. The CDR3 DNA follows: TGTGCCAGCAGGACACAGGGGTGGAATTCACCCCTCCACTTT.